This T cell receptor (beta chain) was documented in a study of T cell repertoires in cytomegalovirus infection. Study background: Recently described HLA-C-restricted plus well-studied HLA-B-restricted CMV epitopes were used.

As regards this clonotype: Its target is unknown.

Whole-study results and caveats: The study found HLA-C-restricted CMV-specific TCR beta clonotypes dominating the ex vivo response. Cumulative frequency (of public TCR beta family members) identified carriers of CMV plus the relevant HLA.

TCRdb ran MiXCR on the reads and lists one entry per CDR3 protein. The sample includes approximately 600,000 distinct CDR3 sequences, under 45% of them seen just once. Trimming removed 1 base from V and 6 bases from J; junction bases left unmatched: 5. The germline CDR1 and CDR2 sequences are SGHVS and FNYEAQ. The CDR3 is 16 residues long. The rearrangement joins TRBV7-6 to TRBJ2-1; 11 bases fit TRBD2. This sequence originates from a human donor in good health (CMV status not recorded). Some clones in this sample may be carry-over from other donors' samples. Sample: cultured PBMCs, taken from culture after CMV antigen stimulation. The CDR3 sequence is CASSLVLAGGVNEQFF. The DNA for the CDR3 is TGTGCCAGCAGCTTAGTTTTAGCGGGGGGGGTCAATGAGCAGTTCTTC.